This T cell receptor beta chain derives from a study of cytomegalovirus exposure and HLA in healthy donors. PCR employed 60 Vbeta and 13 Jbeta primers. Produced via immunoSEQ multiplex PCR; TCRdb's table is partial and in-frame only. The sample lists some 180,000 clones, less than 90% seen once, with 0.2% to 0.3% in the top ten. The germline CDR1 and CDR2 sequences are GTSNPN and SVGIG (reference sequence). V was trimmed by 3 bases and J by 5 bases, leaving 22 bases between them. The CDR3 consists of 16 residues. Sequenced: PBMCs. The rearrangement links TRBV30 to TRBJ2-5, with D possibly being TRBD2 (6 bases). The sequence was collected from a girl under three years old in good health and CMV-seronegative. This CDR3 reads CAWSPPVIGGVETQYF. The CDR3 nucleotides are TGTGCCTGGAGCCCACCAGTAATCGGCGGGGTCGAGACCCAGTACTTC.